This T cell receptor beta chain was sequenced in a study of OX40 agonist ivuxolimab in advanced cancers. The assay was immunoSEQ multiplex PCR, and TCRdb's table has in-frame clones only and misses some. The table lists 150,000 to 190,000 clones, around 94% of them singletons, with 0.3% to 0.35% in the top ten. The ends lost 5 bases at V and 11 bases at J; junction bases unmatched: 4. The CDR3 length is 12 residues. In germline, CDR1 is SGHAT, CDR2 FQDESV (reference sequence). This chain uses TRBV11-1 with TRBJ2-3, with TRBD1 matching over 10 bases. Sequencing was performed on CD4+ or CD8+ T cells sorted from blood, taken in a trial of the OX40 agonist ivuxolimab. The TCR sequence derives from an adult with an advanced solid tumor such as melanoma, head and neck, liver or kidney cancer. The CDR3 region is CASSHRTGGQYF. The CDR3 DNA reads as TGTGCCAGCAGCCACCGGACAGGGGGGCAGTATTTT.